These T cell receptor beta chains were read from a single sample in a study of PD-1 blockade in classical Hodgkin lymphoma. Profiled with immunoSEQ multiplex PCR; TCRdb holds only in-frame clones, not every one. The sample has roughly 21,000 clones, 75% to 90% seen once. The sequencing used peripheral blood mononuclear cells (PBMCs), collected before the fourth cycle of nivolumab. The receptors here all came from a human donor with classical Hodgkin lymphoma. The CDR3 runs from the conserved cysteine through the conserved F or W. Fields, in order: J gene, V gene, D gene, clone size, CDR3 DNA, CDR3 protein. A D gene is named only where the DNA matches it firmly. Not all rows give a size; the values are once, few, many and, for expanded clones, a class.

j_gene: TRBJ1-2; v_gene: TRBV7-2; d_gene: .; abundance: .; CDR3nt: TGTGCCAGCAGCCCTCAGACCCAGGGAAATGGCTACACCTTC; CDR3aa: CASSPQTQGNGYTF
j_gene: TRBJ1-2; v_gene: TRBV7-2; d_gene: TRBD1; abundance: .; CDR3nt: TGTGCCAGCAGCTCTGGGGGAGGGGGCAGTGGCTACACCTTC; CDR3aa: CASSSGGGGSGYTF
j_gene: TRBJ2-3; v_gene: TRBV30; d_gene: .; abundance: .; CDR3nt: TGTGCCTGGAGTACTCCTGGGGGCACAGATACGCAGTATTTT; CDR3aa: CAWSTPGGTDTQYF
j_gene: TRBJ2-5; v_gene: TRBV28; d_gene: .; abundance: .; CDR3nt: TGTGCCAGCAGTTTATCGTATGTGCAAGAGACCCAGTACTTC; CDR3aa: CASSLSYVQETQYF
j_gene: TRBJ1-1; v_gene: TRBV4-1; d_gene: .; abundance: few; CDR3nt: TGCGCCAGCAGCCAAGATCCTGACGGGGAAGCTTTCTTT; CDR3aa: CASSQDPDGEAFF
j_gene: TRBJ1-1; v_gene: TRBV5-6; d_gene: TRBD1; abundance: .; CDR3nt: TGTGCCAGCAGCGGCCCGGGACAGGGGGGACTAGGAGCTTTCTTT; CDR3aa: CASSGPGQGGLGAFF
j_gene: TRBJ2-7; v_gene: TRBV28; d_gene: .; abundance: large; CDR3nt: TGTGCCAGCAGTTTGATCGGCAGGGACGAGCAGTACTTC; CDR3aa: CASSLIGRDEQYF
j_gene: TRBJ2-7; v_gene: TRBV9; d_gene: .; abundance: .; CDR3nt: TGTGCCAGCAGCGTAGGGCTGGACTACGAGCAGTACTTC; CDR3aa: CASSVGLDYEQYF
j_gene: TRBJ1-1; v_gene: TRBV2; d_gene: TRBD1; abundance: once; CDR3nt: TGTGCCAGCAGTGAAACGTGGGACAGGAACACTGAAGCTTTCTTT; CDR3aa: CASSETWDRNTEAFF
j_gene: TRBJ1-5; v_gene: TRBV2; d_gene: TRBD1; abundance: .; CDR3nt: TGTGCCAGCAGTCAGGGACAGGGATTCAATCAGCCCCAGCATTTT; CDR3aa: CASSQGQGFNQPQHF
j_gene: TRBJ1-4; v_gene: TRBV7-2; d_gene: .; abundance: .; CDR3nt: TGTGCCAGCAGCAAGGGACCAGCAACTAATGAAAAACTGTTTTTT; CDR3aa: CASSKGPATNEKLFF
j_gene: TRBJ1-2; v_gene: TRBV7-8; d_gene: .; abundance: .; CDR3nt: TGTGCCAGCAGCCCCTTCAGACCCCGAGCTAACTATGGCTACACCTTC; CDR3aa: CASSPFRPRANYGYTF
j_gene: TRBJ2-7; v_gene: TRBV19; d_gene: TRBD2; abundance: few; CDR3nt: TGTGCCAGTAGTACTAGCGGGAGTTACGAGCAGTACTTC; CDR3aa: CASSTSGSYEQYF
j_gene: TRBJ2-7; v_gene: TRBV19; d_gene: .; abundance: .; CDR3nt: TGTGCCAGTAGTATAGCTGGGGTGAACTACGAGCAGTACTTC; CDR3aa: CASSIAGVNYEQYF
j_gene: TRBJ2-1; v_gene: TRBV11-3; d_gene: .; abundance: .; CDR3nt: TGTGCCAGCAGCTTAAGGCCCGACTCCTACAATGAGCAGTTCTTC; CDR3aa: CASSLRPDSYNEQFF
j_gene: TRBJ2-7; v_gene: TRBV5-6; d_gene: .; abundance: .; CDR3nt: TGTGCCAGCAGCTTGGTACACTACGAGCAGTACTTC; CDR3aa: CASSLVHYEQYF
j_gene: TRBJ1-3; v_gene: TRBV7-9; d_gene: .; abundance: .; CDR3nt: TGTGCCAGCAGCTTCTGGGCCTCGGACGGAGGAAACACCATATATTTT; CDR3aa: CASSFWASDGGNTIYF
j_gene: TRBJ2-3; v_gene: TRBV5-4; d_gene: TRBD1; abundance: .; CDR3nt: TGTGCCAGCAGGCTGGACAGGTCTAGCACAGATACGCAGTATTTT; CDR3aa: CASRLDRSSTDTQYF
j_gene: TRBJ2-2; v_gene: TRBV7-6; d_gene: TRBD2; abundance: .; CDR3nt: TGTGCCAGCAGCGCCCGATTGGGACTAGCCGGGGAGCTGTTTTTT; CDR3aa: CASSARLGLAGELFF
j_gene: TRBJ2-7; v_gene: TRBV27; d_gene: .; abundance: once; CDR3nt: TGTGCCAGCAGTCCAGGGGGATCAGCGGGGGAGCAGTACTTC; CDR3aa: CASSPGGSAGEQYF
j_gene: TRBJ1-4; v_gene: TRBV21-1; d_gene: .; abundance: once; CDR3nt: TGTGCCAGCAGCACACAACAGGGTTCTAATGAAAAACTGTTTTTT; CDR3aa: CASSTQQGSNEKLFF
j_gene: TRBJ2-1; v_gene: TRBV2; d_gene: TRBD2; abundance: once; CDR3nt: TGTGCCAGCAGGGTAGCGGGGGGATCCTACAATGAGCAGTTCTTC; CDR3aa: CASRVAGGSYNEQFF
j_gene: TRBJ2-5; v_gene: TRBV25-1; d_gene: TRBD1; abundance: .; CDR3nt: TGTGCCAGCAGTGCTTCCGACAGGGGATTGCCCCAAGAGACCCAGTACTTC; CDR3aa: CASSASDRGLPQETQYF
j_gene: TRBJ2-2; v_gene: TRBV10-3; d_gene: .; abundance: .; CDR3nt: TGTGCCACAAGGAAAGACATAAACACCGGGGAGCTGTTTTTT; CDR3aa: CATRKDINTGELFF